This entry lists 23 T cell receptor beta chains sequenced from one sample in a study of CD8 T cells in ankylosing spondylitis. Each CDR3 protein is one row after TCRdb ran MiXCR on the 5' RACE reads. This sample carries roughly 100,000 distinct CDR3 sequences, about 8% of them seen once, and the ten largest clones take around 10%. The sequencing input was blood, either unsorted or a sorted T cell fraction (not recorded which). The receptors derive from a male donor with ankylosing spondylitis or in good health (not recorded which).

Ten or more counts support this clonotype. The V gene is TRBV29-1, the J gene TRBJ1-1, with 8 bases aligning to TRBD1. The CDR3 spans 14 residues. Trimming removed 7 bases from V and 4 bases from J; junction bases left unmatched: 11. Germline CDR1 is SQVTM and CDR2 is ANQGSEA. The CDR3 nucleotides read TGCAGCGCGATTCGACAGGGGTTGAGCACTGAAGCTTTCTTT. It encodes CSAIRQGLSTEAFF.

This clonotype was found many times. V gene TRBV24-1 combines with J gene TRBJ2-6, with D unclear. This CDR3 has 15 residues. Trimming took off 9 bases at V and 2 bases at J, with 13 bases between the two ends. CDR1 KGHDR and CDR2 SFDVKD come from the germline V gene. The CDR3 loop reads CATPPGEAGANVLTF. CDR3 in DNA: TGTGCCACCCCCCCGGGTGAAGCTGGGGCCAACGTCCTGACTTTC.

This clonotype was seen many times. The genes are TRBV18 and TRBJ1-2; D perhaps matches TRBD1 (5 bases). Between the trimmed V and J ends, which lost 3 bases and 5 bases, there was a span of 19 bases. Per germline, CDR1 KGHSH and CDR2 LQKENI. CDR3 length: 16 residues. The CDR3 reads CASSPRSGGSVYGYTF. In nucleotides, the CDR3 is TGTGCCAGCTCACCTCGGTCGGGGGGTAGCGTTTATGGCTACACCTTC.

The sample holds many counts of this clonotype. The gene calls are TRBV11-3 and TRBJ2-7; D call uncertain. The germline CDR1 and CDR2 sequences are SGHNT and YENEEA. This CDR3 region has 15 residues. V was shortened by 2 bases and J by 4 bases, with 15 bases between the two germline ends. The CDR3 region is CASSLQELYYYEQYF. For the CDR3, the DNA is TGTGCCAGCAGCTTACAGGAGCTTTACTATTACGAGCAGTACTTC.

In its sample, this clonotype was seen many times. This chain uses TRBV5-1 with TRBJ1-5; TRBD1 matches 8 bases. The germline V gene encodes CDR1 SGHRS and CDR2 YFSETQ. V dropped 0 bases and J dropped 7; count of bases not matched to a gene: 3. There are 14 residues in the CDR3. The CDR3 reads CASSLVAGGQPQHF. The CDR3 nucleotides are TGCGCCAGCAGCTTGGTTGCAGGGGGCCAGCCCCAGCATTTT.

This clonotype was picked up many times. The V gene is TRBV11-1, the J gene TRBJ2-1, with D hard to call. Germline CDR1 reads SGHAT; CDR2 reads FQDESV (reference sequence). The V and J ends lost 5 bases and 10 bases respectively, with 12 bases between them. This CDR3 comprises 12 residues. The CDR3 DNA is TGTGCCAGCAGCCCAGGAATCTGGGAGCAGTTCTTC. Amino acid sequence: CASSPGIWEQFF.

The table lists this clonotype with many counts. The V call is TRBV20-1, the J call TRBJ2-5; 9 bases line up with TRBD1. The CDR3 has 13 residues. V shed 3 bases, J shed 5 bases, and the junction held 4 bases outside the gene matches. In germline, CDR1 is DFQATT, CDR2 SNEGSKA (reference sequence). CDR3 sequence reads: CSASTGGEETQYF. CDR3 sequence (DNA): TGCAGTGCTAGTACAGGGGGCGAGGAGACCCAGTACTTC.

With respect to this clonotype: A read error may explain this, as a much larger clone is one base away. The chain uses TRBV4-2 and TRBJ2-2; D is perhaps TRBD1 (5 bases). Germline V gene data show CDR1 as LGHNA and CDR2 as YNFKEQ. The CDR3 loop spans 14 amino acids. The CDR3 loop reads CVSSQGVGTGELFF. CDR3 nucleotides: TGTGTCAGCAGCCAAGGGGTCGGAACCGGGGAGCTGTTTTTT.

At least ten counts were recorded for this clonotype. The chain has TRBV20-1 and TRBJ1-2; 7 nucleotides agree with TRBD1. CDR1 is DFQATT, CDR2 SNEGSKA, per germline (reference sequence). V was clipped by 6 bases and J by 9 bases; unmatched bases: 13. The CDR3 sequence is 13 residues long. In DNA, the CDR3 is TGCAGTGCCACACAGGGGCCCTATGGAAGCTACACCTTC. Its translation is CSATQGPYGSYTF.

A few counts support this clonotype. A much larger clone lies a single base off, so this may be a read error. The rearrangement uses TRBV7-2 and TRBJ2-2, with D uncertain. V dropped 2 bases and J dropped 3 bases, with 1 base sitting between them. The CDR3 spans 12 residues. Germline CDR1 is SGHTA and CDR2 is FQGNSA. The CDR3 region has the DNA TGTGCCAGCAGCTTATACACCGGGGAGCTGTTTTTT. Encoded protein: CASSLYTGELFF.

This clonotype was seen ten or more times. The rearrangement joins TRBV20-1 to TRBJ2-5, with TRBD2 identical over 12 bases. V lost 0 bases to trimming and J lost 4 bases; unmatched junction nucleotides: 6. This CDR3 spans 16 amino acids. CDR1 is DFQATT and CDR2 is SNEGSKA in the germline V gene (reference sequence). CDR3 protein: CSARDPLAGGPETQYF. DNA of the CDR3: TGCAGTGCTAGAGATCCCCTAGCGGGAGGGCCAGAGACCCAGTACTTC.

This clonotype has at least ten counts. The rearrangement joins TRBV7-2 to TRBJ1-2; possible D gene TRBD1, 6 bases. Germline V lookup: CDR1 SGHTA, CDR2 FQGNSA. V lost 5 bases and J lost 1, with 8 bases in between. The CDR3 totals 13 residues. In DNA form, the CDR3 reads TGTGCCAGCAGCGGACAGATTAACTATGGCTACACCTTC. It encodes CASSGQINYGYTF.

This clonotype was seen ten or more times. The chain uses TRBV2 and TRBJ2-3; 9 bases agree with TRBD2. Germline trimming cut 8 bases from V and 5 bases from J; bases unmatched to any gene: 5. The CDR3 consists of 13 residues. Per the germline V gene, CDR1 is SNHLY and CDR2 is FYNNEI. The CDR3 nucleotides read TGTGCCAGCTCGCGGGGGGGCGGAGATACGCAGTATTTT. This translates into CASSRGGGDTQYF.

This clonotype was detected a few times. The chain has TRBV7-2 and TRBJ2-3; D is possibly TRBD1 (6 bases). With 6 bases removed from V and 7 bases from J, the gap between germline ends came to 23 bases. CDR1 SGHTA and CDR2 FQGNSA come from the germline V gene. This CDR3 has 16 residues. The CDR3 DNA follows: TGTGCCAGCAGGGCCTCAGGGGCAGCGGTATCCAATACGCAGTATTTT. Amino acid sequence: CASRASGAAVSNTQYF.

CDR3 in amino acids: CASSFGAGPSYEQYF. The CDR3 DNA is TGTGCCAGCAGCTTTGGTGCAGGGCCCTCCTACGAGCAGTACTTC. The chain has TRBV5-6 and TRBJ2-7, with D possibly being TRBD1 (5 bases). Germline V gene data show CDR1 as SGHDT and CDR2 as YYEEEE. Trimming removed 2 bases from V and 0 bases from J, with 12 bases in between. This CDR3 is built from 15 residues.

On this clonotype itself: This may be a read error, as it is one base from a much larger clone. J is TRBJ2-7 and V is TRBV29-1; the D gene is possibly TRBD1 (7 bases). The CDR3 covers 12 residues. CDR1 is SQVTM and CDR2 is ANQGSEA in the germline V gene. CDR3 in amino acids: CGVGGGSHEQYF. The CDR3 DNA follows: TGCGGCGTTGGAGGGGGCTCCCACGAGCAGTACTTC.

This clonotype was seen ten or more times. The CDR3 nucleotides are TGCGCCAGCAGCCCCCTCGGGGCGGGACGGGACTACGAGCAGTACTTC. Its translation: CASSPLGAGRDYEQYF. V and J are TRBV5-1 and TRBJ2-7, with TRBD2 as a possible D gene (6 bases). V was trimmed by 4 bases and J by 3 bases, leaving 20 bases between them. CDR3 length equals 16 residues. The V gene's germline CDR1 is SGHRS and CDR2 YFSETQ.

This clonotype was recorded at least ten times. This sequence joins TRBV5-1 and TRBJ1-5; weak D call: TRBD1 (5 bases). Trimming cost V 4 bases and J 5 bases, with 16 bases left between them. Germline-derived CDR1 and CDR2 are SGHRS and YFSETQ. CDR3 length: 15 residues. The DNA for the CDR3 is TGCGCCAGCAGCCTGGAAGGGACTCCCCATCAGCCCCAGCATTTT. Protein product: CASSLEGTPHQPQHF.

This clonotype was found many times. The chain links TRBV4-1 to TRBJ2-7, with TRBD2 identical over 13 bases. The CDR3 loop spans 22 amino acids. V lost 1 base and J lost 4; bases outside the gene matches: 22. CDR1 is MGHRA, CDR2 YSYEKL, per germline. The CDR3 DNA reads TGCGCCAGCAGCCAAGTCCCGAAAACCGGGACTAGCGGGAATGGGGGAACTTACGAGCAGTACTTC. It specifies CASSQVPKTGTSGNGGTYEQYF.

This clonotype appeared many times. The chain uses TRBV12-3 or TRBV12-4 and TRBJ1-5; a weak D match, TRBD1 (5 bases). The CDR3 is 14 amino acids. V was trimmed by 8 bases and J by 1 base, leaving 12 bases between them. CDR3 coding DNA: TGTGCCAGCGTGGGGGTAACAAGCAATCAGCCCCAGCATTTT. Its translation is CASVGVTSNQPQHF.

This clonotype was counted ten times or more. The genes are TRBV29-1 and TRBJ2-3; TRBD1 agrees at 7 bases. There are 11 residues in the CDR3. With V trimmed by 7 bases and J by 7 bases, 5 bases remained unmatched. CDR1 and CDR2 (germline): SQVTM, ANQGSEA. The CDR3 sequence: CSGNRGNTQYF. CDR3 sequence (DNA): TGCAGCGGTAACAGGGGAAATACGCAGTATTTT.

The chain has TRBV9 and TRBJ2-3, with TRBD2 identical over 8 bases. The ends lost 3 bases at V and 8 bases at J; junction bases unmatched: 5. The CDR3 extends over 13 amino acids. Germline values: CDR1 SGDLS, CDR2 YYNGEE. In DNA, the CDR3 is TGTGCCAGCAGCGCGGGACTAGATTCTACGCAGTATTTT. This codes for CASSAGLDSTQYF.

This clonotype was observed at least ten times. The chain joins TRBV7-6 to TRBJ1-3; no reliable D call. This CDR3 has 15 residues. The V gene's germline CDR1 is SGHVS and CDR2 FNYEAQ. V shed 5 bases and J shed 0 bases, with 11 bases lying between them. As DNA, the CDR3 is TGTGCCAGCAGCCCCCAAGGGAACTCTGGAAACACCATATATTTT. Translated: CASSPQGNSGNTIYF.